This TCR beta chain was identified during a study of blood T cell repertoires in COVID-19. Background on the study: The study drew acute and convalescent COVID-19 samples from the United States, Italy and Spain.

The CDR3 runs 13 residues. Germline lookup yields CDR1 MDHEN and CDR2 SYDVKM. Trimming left V 11 bases short and J 1 base short, with 13 bases between. In the original workflow: Cell counts per sample came from amplifying reference gene primers. Some clones are missing from TCRdb's copy, which holds only in-frame ones; the method was immunoSEQ multiplex PCR. For V, J and clone size, that table is used; D and trimming come from the DNA. The table includes a few hundred thousand clones, around nine tenths detected once. The chain combines TRBV28 with TRBJ2-3; D may be TRBD2 (7 bases). The specimen was peripheral blood. This TCR was recovered from a human donor in a cohort sampled during active COVID-19. CDR3 residues: CALQGGGTDTQYF. DNA for the CDR3: TGTGCCTTACAGGGAGGGGGCACAGATACGCAGTATTTT.